The next 9 T cell receptor beta chains were all read from a single sample in a study of cytomegalovirus exposure and HLA in healthy donors. It was with 60 Vbeta and 13 Jbeta primers that the PCR ran. Sequencing used immunoSEQ multiplex PCR; TCRdb keeps in-frame clones, though not all of them. The table includes around 130,000 clones, roughly 8.6% detected once. Sequenced input: PBMCs. These receptors originate from a woman aged 40-49 years in good health and CMV-seropositive.

This chain joins TRBV15 and TRBJ1-2; D unresolved. The germline gives CDR1 LNHNV, CDR2 YYDKDF (reference sequence). The V gene lost 0 bases and the J gene lost 3 bases, with 8 bases spanning the gap. This CDR3 comprises 14 residues. The CDR3 region has the DNA TGTGCCACCAGCAGAGATCGGGTAGACTATGGCTACACCTTC. This encodes CATSRDRVDYGYTF.

The chain employs TRBV11-2 and TRBJ2-7; 8 positions match TRBD2. V lost 5 bases to trimming and J lost 2 bases; unmatched junction nucleotides: 8. The CDR3 runs to 15 residues. Germline CDR1 SGHAT, CDR2 FQNNGV. As DNA, the CDR3 is TGTGCCAGCAGCCCTCCGGGGGGGAGCGCCTACGAGCAGTACTTC. It translates to CASSPPGGSAYEQYF.

This rearrangement joins TRBV6-1 to TRBJ1-1, with 9 bases identical to TRBD1. The CDR3 has 12 amino acids. V dropped 5 bases and J dropped 10; count of bases not matched to a gene: 5. CDR1 MNHNS and CDR2 SASEGT come from the germline V gene. The CDR3 reads CASSPGTGRAFF. The CDR3 nucleotides read TGTGCCAGCAGTCCCGGGACAGGGAGAGCTTTCTTT.

This chain links TRBV6-1 with TRBJ1-5; maybe TRBD1 (5 bases). The CDR3 consists of 16 residues. V lost 1 base and J lost 5, with 15 bases in between. The germline V gene has CDR1 MNHNS and CDR2 SASEGT. The CDR3 loop reads CASSEDLGRVYQPQHF. The CDR3 DNA sequence: TGTGCCAGCAGTGAAGATTTGGGCAGGGTCTATCAGCCCCAGCATTTT.

This rearrangement joins TRBV5-1 to TRBJ2-7, with TRBD1 matching over 9 bases. There are 15 residues in the CDR3. V shed 0 bases, J shed 3 bases, and the junction held 4 bases outside the gene matches. Germline CDR1 SGHRS, CDR2 YFSETQ. CDR3 protein: CASSLEGQGFYEQYF. The CDR3 region has the DNA TGCGCCAGCAGCTTGGAGGGACAGGGTTTCTACGAGCAGTACTTC.

This clone showed up just a few times. The chain employs TRBV7-9 and TRBJ1-2, with TRBD1 matching 8 bases. The CDR3 is made up of 15 amino acids. V shed 5 bases and J 5 bases; nucleotides not matched to a gene: 10. From germline, CDR1 is SEHNR and CDR2 FQNEAQ (reference sequence). CDR3 protein: CASSHRDRFLYGYTF. The DNA of the CDR3 is TGTGCCAGCAGCCACCGGGACAGGTTTTTATATGGCTACACCTTC.

The genes are TRBV5-1 and TRBJ2-2; 11 nucleotides line up with TRBD2. CDR1 is SGHRS and CDR2 is YFSETQ in the germline V gene. The CDR3 has 14 residues. Trimming cost V 6 bases and J 6 bases; bases outside gene matches: 4. CDR3 coding DNA: TGCGCCAGCAAGATAGCGGGGGGGCCCGGGGAGCTGTTTTTT. Its translation: CASKIAGGPGELFF.

The rearrangement joins TRBV6-1 to TRBJ1-1; a possible D gene is TRBD1 (6 bases). The CDR3 runs to 14 residues. V lost 5 bases, J lost 5 bases, and 15 bases lay in between. Germline CDR1 reads MNHNS; CDR2 reads SASEGT. CDR3 in amino acids: CASSRGAIGTEAFF. DNA for the CDR3: TGTGCCAGCAGTCGGGGGGCTATCGGTACTGAAGCTTTCTTT.

There are a few counts of this clone. The chain is built from TRBV5-4 and TRBJ2-5; D might be TRBD2 (5 bases). The germline V and J ends were trimmed by 3 bases and 4 bases, with 19 bases remaining between them. CDR3 length: 16 residues. Germline lookup yields CDR1 SGHNT and CDR2 YYREEE (reference sequence). CDR3 amino acids: CASSSPRSGNGETQYF. The CDR3 DNA is TGTGCCAGCAGCTCCCCCAGGTCGGGGAACGGAGAGACCCAGTACTTC.